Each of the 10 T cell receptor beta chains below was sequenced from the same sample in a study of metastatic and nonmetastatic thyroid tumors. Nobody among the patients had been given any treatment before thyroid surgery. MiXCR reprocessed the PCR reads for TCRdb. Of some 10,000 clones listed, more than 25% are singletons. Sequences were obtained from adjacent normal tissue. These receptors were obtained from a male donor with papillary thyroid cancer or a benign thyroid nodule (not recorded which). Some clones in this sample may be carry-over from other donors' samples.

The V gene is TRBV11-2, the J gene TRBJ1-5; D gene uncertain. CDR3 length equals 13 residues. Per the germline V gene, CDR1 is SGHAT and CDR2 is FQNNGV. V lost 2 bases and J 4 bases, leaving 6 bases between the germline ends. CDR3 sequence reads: CASSLFGNQPQHF. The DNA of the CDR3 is TGTGCCAGCAGCTTATTTGGAAATCAGCCCCAGCATTTT.

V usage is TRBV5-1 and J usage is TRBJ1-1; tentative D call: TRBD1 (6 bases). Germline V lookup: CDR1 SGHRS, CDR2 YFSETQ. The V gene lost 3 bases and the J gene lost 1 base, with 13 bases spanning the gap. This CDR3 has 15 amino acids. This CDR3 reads CASSSSVDRNTEAFF. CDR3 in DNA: TGCGCCAGCAGCTCCTCAGTGGACAGGAACACTGAAGCTTTCTTT.

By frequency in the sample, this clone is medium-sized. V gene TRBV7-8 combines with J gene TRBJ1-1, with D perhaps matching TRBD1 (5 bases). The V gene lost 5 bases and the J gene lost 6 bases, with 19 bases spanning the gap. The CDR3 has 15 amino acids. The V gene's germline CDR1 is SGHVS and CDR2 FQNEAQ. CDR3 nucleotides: TGTGCCAGCAGCGCTCGGGGACGTCTGAGGGCTGAAGCTTTCTTT. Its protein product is CASSARGRLRAEAFF.

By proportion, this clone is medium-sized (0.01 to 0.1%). In DNA, the CDR3 is TGTGCCAGCAGCGTAAATTCCCCTACCGGGGAGCTGTTTTTT. Translating gives CASSVNSPTGELFF. The V and J genes are TRBV9 and TRBJ2-2; D remains unclear. Germline V gene lookup returns CDR1 SGDLS and CDR2 YYNGEE. V lost 1 base and J lost 5, with 9 bases in between. The CDR3 sequence is 14 residues long.

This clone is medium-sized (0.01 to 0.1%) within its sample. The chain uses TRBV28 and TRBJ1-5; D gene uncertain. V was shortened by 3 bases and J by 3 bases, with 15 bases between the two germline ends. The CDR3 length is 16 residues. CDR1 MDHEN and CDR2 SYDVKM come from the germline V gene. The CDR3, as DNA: TGTGCCAGCAGTTTGGTCCCTGGTGGGGACAATCAGCCCCAGCATTTT. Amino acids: CASSLVPGGDNQPQHF.

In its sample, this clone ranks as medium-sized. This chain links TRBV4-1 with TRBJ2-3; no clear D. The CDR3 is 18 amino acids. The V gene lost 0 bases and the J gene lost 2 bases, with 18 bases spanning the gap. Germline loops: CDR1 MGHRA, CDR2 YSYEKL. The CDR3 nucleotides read TGCGCCAGCAGCCAAGATCTGGCACTCGGCTATGTCACAGATACGCAGTATTTT. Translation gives CASSQDLALGYVTDTQYF.

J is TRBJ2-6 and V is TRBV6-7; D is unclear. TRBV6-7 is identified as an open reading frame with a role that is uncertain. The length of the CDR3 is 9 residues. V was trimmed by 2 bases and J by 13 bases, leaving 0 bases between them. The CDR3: CASSYVLTF. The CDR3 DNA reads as TGTGCCAGCAGTTACGTCCTGACTTTC.

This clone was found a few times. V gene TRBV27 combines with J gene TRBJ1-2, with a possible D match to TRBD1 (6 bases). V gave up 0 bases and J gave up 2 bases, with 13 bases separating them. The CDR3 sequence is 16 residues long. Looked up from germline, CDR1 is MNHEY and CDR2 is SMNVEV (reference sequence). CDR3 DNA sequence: TGTGCCAGCAGTTTATCAGGGGGGAGTCAGAACTATGGCTACACCTTC. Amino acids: CASSLSGGSQNYGYTF.

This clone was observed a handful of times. Written as DNA, the CDR3 is TGCGCCAGCAGCTTGGAAGGCCCGGGAGGGCGACACGAGCAGTACTTC. The encoded protein is CASSLEGPGGRHEQYF. This chain connects TRBV5-1 to TRBJ2-7, with 8 bases aligning to TRBD2. Germline lookup yields CDR1 SGHRS and CDR2 YFSETQ. The CDR3 covers 16 residues. J gave up 5 bases and V 0 bases, and 10 bases lay outside the gene matches. The full variable domain, in which reference TRBV5-1 and TRBJ2-7 provide the parts outside the CDR3, is KAGVTQTPRYLIKTRGQQVTLSCSPISGHRSVSWYQQTPGQGLQFLFEYFSETQRNKGNFPGRFSGRQFSNSRSEMNVSTLELGDSALYLCASSLEGPGGRHEQYFGPGTRLTVT.

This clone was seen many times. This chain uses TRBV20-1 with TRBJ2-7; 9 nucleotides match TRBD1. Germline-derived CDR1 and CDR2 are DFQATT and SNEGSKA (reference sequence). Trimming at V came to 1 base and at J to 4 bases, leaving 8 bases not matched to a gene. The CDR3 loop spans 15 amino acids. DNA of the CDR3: TGCAGTGCTAGAGGGGAACAGGGGGCATGGTACGAGCAGTACTTC. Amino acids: CSARGEQGAWYEQYF.